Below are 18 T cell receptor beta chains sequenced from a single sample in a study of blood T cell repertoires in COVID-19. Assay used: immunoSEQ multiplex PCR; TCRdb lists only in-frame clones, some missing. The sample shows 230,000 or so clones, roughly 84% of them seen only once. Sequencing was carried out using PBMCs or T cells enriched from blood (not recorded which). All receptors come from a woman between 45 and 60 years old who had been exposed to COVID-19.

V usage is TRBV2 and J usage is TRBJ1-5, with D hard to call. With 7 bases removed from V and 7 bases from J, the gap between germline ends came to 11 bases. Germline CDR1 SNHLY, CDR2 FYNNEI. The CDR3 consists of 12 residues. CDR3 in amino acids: CASTGGNQPQHF. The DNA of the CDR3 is TGTGCCAGCACGGGAGGGAACCAGCCCCAGCATTTT.

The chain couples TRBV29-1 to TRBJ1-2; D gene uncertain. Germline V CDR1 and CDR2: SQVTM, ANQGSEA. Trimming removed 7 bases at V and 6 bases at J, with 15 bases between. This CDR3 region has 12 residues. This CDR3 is CSGETYYDGYTF. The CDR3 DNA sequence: TGCAGCGGGGAGACATACTATGATGGCTACACCTTC.

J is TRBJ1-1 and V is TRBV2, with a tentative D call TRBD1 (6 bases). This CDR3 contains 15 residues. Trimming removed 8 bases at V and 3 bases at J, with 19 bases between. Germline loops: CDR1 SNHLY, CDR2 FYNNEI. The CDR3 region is CASQRGPNRDTEAFF. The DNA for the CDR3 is TGTGCCAGCCAAAGAGGGCCAAACAGGGACACTGAAGCTTTCTTT. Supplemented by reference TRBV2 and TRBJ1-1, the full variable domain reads EPEVTQTPSHQVTQMGQEVILRCVPISNHLYFYWYRQILGQKVEFLVSFYNNEISEKSEIFDDQFSVERPDGSNFTLKIRSTKLEDSAMYFCASQRGPNRDTEAFFGQGTRLTVV.

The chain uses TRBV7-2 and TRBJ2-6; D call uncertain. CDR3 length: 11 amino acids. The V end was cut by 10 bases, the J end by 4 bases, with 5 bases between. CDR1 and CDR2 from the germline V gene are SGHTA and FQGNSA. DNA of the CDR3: TGTGCCACCTCCGGGGCCAACGTCCTGACTTTC. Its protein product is CATSGANVLTF.

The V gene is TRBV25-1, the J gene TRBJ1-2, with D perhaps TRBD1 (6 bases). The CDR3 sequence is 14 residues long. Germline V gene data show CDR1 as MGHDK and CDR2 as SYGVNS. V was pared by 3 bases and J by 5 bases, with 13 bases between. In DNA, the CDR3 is TGTGCCAGCAGTGAGGACAGTAGCTTTTATGGCTACACCTTC. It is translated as CASSEDSSFYGYTF.

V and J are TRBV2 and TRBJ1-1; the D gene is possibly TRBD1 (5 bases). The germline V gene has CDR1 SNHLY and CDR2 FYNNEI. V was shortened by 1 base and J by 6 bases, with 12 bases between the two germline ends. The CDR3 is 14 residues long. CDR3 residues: CASSEEGVRAEAFF. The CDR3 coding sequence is TGTGCCAGCAGTGAAGAAGGGGTAAGGGCTGAAGCTTTCTTT.

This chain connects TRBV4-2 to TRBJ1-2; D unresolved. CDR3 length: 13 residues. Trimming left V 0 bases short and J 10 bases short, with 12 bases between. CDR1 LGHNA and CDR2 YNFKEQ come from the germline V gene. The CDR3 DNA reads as TGTGCCAGCAGCCAAGAGACCGGGGAGGCCTACACCTTC. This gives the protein CASSQETGEAYTF.

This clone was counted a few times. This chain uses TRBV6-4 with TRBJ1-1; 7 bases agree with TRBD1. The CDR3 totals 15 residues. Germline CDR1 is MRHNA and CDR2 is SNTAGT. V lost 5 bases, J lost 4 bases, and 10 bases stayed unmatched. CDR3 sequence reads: CASSSRQGRITEAFF. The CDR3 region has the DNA TGTGCCAGCAGTTCCCGACAGGGTCGTATCACTGAAGCTTTCTTT.

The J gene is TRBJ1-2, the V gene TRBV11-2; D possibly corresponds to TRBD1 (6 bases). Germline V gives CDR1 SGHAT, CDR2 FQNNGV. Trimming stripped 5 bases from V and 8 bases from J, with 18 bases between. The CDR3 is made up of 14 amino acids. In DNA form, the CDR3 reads TGTGCCAGCAGCCCACAGGGTAGAAGAGGAGGCTACACCTTC. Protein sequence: CASSPQGRRGGYTF.

CDR3 nucleotide sequence: TGTGCCAGCAGTGACAGGGGGCTCAATGAGCAGTTCTTC. It yields the protein CASSDRGLNEQFF. The rearrangement joins TRBV12-3 or TRBV12-4 to TRBJ2-1, with 10 positions matching TRBD1. Germline trimming cut 5 bases from V and 6 bases from J; bases unmatched to any gene: 1. The CDR3 runs to 13 residues.

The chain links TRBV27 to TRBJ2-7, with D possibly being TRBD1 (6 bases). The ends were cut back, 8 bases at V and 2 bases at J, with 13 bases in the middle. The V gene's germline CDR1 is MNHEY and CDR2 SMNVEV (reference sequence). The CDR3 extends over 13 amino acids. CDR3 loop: CASAQGGPYEQYF. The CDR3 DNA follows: TGTGCCAGCGCACAGGGTGGACCCTACGAGCAGTACTTC.

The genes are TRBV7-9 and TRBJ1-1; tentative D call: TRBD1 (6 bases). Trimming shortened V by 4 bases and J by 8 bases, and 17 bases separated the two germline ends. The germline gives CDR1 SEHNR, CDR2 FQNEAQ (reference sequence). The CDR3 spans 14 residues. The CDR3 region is CASSSTPLGAEAFF. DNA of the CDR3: TGTGCCAGCAGCTCTACTCCCCTGGGGGCGGAAGCTTTCTTT.

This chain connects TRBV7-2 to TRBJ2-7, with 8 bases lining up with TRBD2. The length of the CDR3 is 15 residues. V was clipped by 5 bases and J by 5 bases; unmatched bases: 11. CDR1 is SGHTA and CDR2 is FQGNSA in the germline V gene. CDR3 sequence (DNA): TGTGCCAGCAGCCTACAGAGCGGGGGAGTCCACGAGCAGTACTTC. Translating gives CASSLQSGGVHEQYF.

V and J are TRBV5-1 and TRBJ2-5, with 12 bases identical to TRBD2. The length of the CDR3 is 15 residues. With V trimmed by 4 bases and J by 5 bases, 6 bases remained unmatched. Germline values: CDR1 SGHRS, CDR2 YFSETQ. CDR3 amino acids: CASSDNLAGGETQYF. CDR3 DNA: TGCGCCAGCAGCGACAACCTAGCGGGGGGGGAGACCCAGTACTTC.

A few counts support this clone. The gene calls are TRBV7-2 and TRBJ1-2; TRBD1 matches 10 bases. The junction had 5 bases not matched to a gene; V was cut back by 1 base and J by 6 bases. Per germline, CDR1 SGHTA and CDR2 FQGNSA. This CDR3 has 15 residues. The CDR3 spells CASSLGQTGGDGYTF. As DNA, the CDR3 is TGTGCCAGCAGCTTAGGCCAGACAGGGGGCGATGGCTACACCTTC.

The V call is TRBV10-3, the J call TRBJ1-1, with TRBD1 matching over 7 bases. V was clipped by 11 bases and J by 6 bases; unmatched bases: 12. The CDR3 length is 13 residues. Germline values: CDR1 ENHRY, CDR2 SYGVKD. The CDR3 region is CAALQGKGAEAFF. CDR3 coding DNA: TGTGCCGCATTACAGGGGAAAGGCGCTGAAGCTTTCTTT.

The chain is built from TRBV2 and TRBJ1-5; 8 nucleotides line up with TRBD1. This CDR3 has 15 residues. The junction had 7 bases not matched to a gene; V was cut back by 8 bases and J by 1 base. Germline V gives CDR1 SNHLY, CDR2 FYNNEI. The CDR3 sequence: CASSPGQASNQPQHF. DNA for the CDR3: TGTGCCAGCTCCCCGGGACAGGCAAGCAATCAGCCCCAGCATTTT.

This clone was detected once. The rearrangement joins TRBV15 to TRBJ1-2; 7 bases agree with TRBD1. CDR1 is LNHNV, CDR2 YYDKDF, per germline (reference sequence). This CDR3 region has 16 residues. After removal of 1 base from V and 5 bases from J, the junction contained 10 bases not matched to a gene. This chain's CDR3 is CATSRGVDRVNYGYTF. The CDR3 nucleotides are TGTGCCACCAGCAGAGGGGTTGACAGGGTTAATTATGGCTACACCTTC.